This T cell receptor beta chain was found in a study of blood T cell repertoires in COVID-19. Whole-study context: Researchers got acute and convalescent COVID-19 samples from the United States, Italy and Spain.

Assay used: immunoSEQ multiplex PCR; TCRdb lists only in-frame clones, some missing. The sample records about 190,000 clones, 70% to 80% being singletons. This clone has only a few counts. Participants reported their clinical history, and cohort assignment relied on those reports. The source material was PBMCs or T cells enriched from blood (not recorded which). This receptor was taken from a woman aged 50 to 60 who had recovered from COVID-19.

The CDR3 spells CASSNGPDGELFF. In nucleotides, the CDR3 is TGTGCCAGCAGCAACGGGCCCGACGGGGAACTGTTTTTT. The chain employs TRBV7-9 and TRBJ1-4; D is unclear. The CDR3 loop spans 13 amino acids. Germline V CDR1 and CDR2: SEHNR, FQNEAQ (reference sequence). V dropped 5 bases and J dropped 12 bases, with 16 bases sitting between them.